This note documents a single TCR beta chain sequence. This clonotype was detected only a few times. Which antigen it targets is not known. No per-base quality is available; no much larger clone lies one base away. The data were taken from a study of T-cell reconstitution after alpha-beta-depleted transplantation in children (dated by TCRdb to 2016 to 2017). With regard to the full study: Using TCR repertoire profiling, the study quantitatively followed how T-cell immune reconstitution unfolded in children after TCRalphabeta/CD19-depleted allogeneic hematopoietic cell transplantation.

CDR1 SGHRS and CDR2 YFSETQ are derived from the germline V gene. The CDR3 runs 11 amino acids, cysteine and phenylalanine included. The sequence is cut down to CDR3 DNA, 33 bases in frame from base 1. V sheds 3 bases and J sheds 12 bases, leaving 10 bases between their ends. The investigation overall reported the following: Over subsequent months, a decline in hyperexpanded clone frequencies was noted, and after one year, T-cell counts and TCRbeta diversity were mostly ascribed to newly produced T cells. In some patients, high TCRbeta diversity at day 60 was attributed to recipient T cells and intrathymic progenitors that had survived conditioning. The apparently early alphabetaT-cell count recovery about two months after transplant was reportedly dependent on only several hundred rapidly expanded clones derived from non-depleted graft cells.

The treatment or condition label, read with the paper, signifies: allogeneic hematopoietic cell transplantation with graft depleted of TCRalphabeta T cells and CD19 B cells. Transplant recipients were children who received TCRalphabeta/CD19-depleted allogeneic hematopoietic cell grafts. The library was obtained by PCR. The sequencer was an Illumina HiSeq 2500. TCR libraries were prepared with molecular barcoding, using unique molecular identifiers to normalize TCRbeta repertoire quantification. TCRdb cleaned the public reads at Q25 with fastp, built clones with MiXCR and kept in-frame beta chains. Each entry is one CDR3 protein sequence, shown with its most common DNA and genes. The sample table records 670,000 or so distinct CDR3 sequences; around 12% of these occur just once. 0.65% to 0.9% of the sample goes to the ten largest clones.

The chain was built from TRBV5-1 and TRBJ2-1; there is no confident call for the D gene. The specimen comprised PBMCs, sampled before TCRalphabeta/CD19-depleted stem cell transplant. The sequence was obtained from a girl aged 2-10 years with congenital amegakaryocytic thrombocytopenia, due to receive a stem cell transplant. The CDR3 is CASSSSLLQFF. The DNA is TGCGCCAGCAGCTCCAGCCTGTTGCAGTTCTTC. Where the CDR3 stops, the reference TRBV5-1 and TRBJ2-1 genes take over; the full variable domain is KAGVTQTPRYLIKTRGQQVTLSCSPISGHRSVSWYQQTPGQGLQFLFEYFSETQRNKGNFPGRFSGRQFSNSRSEMNVSTLELGDSALYLCASSSSLLQFFGPGTRLTVL.